This TCR beta chain stems from a study of blood T cell repertoires in COVID-19. Study as a whole: There were acute and convalescent COVID-19 samples, and they came from the United States, Italy and Spain. Nucleic acid was either cDNA or gDNA, and it came from T cells, B-cell-depleted T cells, or PBMCs.

CDR1 is SGHTA and CDR2 is FQGNSA in the germline V gene. V was pared by 3 bases and J by 8 bases, with 13 bases between. CDR3 length: 13 amino acids. TCRdb's copy holds only in-frame clones and misses some; the assay was immunoSEQ multiplex PCR. Seen here are approximately 170,000 clones, around 87% observed once, and the top ten hold 3% to 4.5%. Sequenced sample: peripheral blood. This sequence joins TRBV7-2 and TRBJ1-1; TRBD1 might be the D (6 bases). This receptor was obtained from a man aged 18 to 29 with active or convalescent COVID-19. The CDR3 DNA reads TGTGCCAGCAGCTTGGAAACAGGGTCCGAAGCTTTCTTT. This sequence encodes CASSLETGSEAFF.